This T cell receptor beta chain is drawn from a study of T cell repertoires in cytomegalovirus infection. Germline-derived CDR1 and CDR2 are SGHTA and FQGNSA. CDR3 length: 14 residues. Trimming stripped 3 bases from V and 7 bases from J, with 10 bases between. One entry per CDR3 protein results from TCRdb running MiXCR on the reads. The sample lists about 230,000 distinct CDR3 sequences, around 6.6% occurring once. This clonotype was observed many times. This chain links TRBV7-2 with TRBJ1-6, with D possibly TRBD1 on 5 matching bases. The sequenced sample was PBMCs. This clonotype was sampled from a human donor in good health (CMV status not recorded). Some clones in this sample may be carry-over from other donors' samples. The CDR3 DNA reads TGTGCCAGCAGCTTTCGACAGCTGAATTCACCCCTCCACTTT. This translates into CASSFRQLNSPLHF.